The following is a T cell receptor (beta chain) sequence with its context. Antigen unknown. The sample originates from a study of CD8 T cells in Susac syndrome. The T cells that were sequenced for TCR beta were CD8+ and CD4+ cells from blood. The trim removed 5 bases at V and 3 bases at J, leaving 9 bases unmatched. The length of the CDR3 is 15 residues. Germline CDR1 reads MGHRA; CDR2 reads YSYEKL. Random hexamers were used to reverse transcribe an amount of about 0.45 to 1 ug RNA. The TCR beta CDR3 was amplified by immunoSEQ multiplex PCR across 54 Vbeta, 13 Jbeta. One entry per CDR3 protein, called by TCRdb with MiXCR from the immunoSEQ multiplex PCR reads. The table records 95,000 to 150,000 distinct CDR3 sequences, 85% to 95% of them present only once. Study-wide points: It was acknowledged in the study that its TCR sequencing and HLA analysis involved a relatively small number of individuals.

The rearrangement uses TRBV4-1 and TRBJ2-7; TRBD1 matches at 8 bases. The specimen was CD8+ T cells from PBMCs. This clonotype was obtained from a human donor with Susac syndrome. The CDR3 DNA sequence: TGCGCCAGCAGCGCTCGGGGACAGGCCTTCTACGAGCAGTACTTC. Translated, it gives CASSARGQAFYEQYF.